A single T cell receptor (beta chain) is shown here with its context. The sample is drawn from a study of blood T cell repertoires in COVID-19. Study information: Italy, Spain and the United States were the sources of the convalescent and acute COVID-19 samples. Nucleic acid was either cDNA or gDNA, and it came from T cells, B-cell-depleted T cells, or PBMCs.

The J segment lost 4 bases and the V segment lost 5 bases, leaving 7 bases of the junction unmatched. This CDR3 has 15 residues. Germline CDR1 is SEHNR and CDR2 is FQNEAQ (reference sequence). Methods used by the authors: For nucleated cells, counts were estimated from reference gene primer amplification. Sequencing was performed with immunoSEQ multiplex PCR; in TCRdb, only in-frame clones are kept and a portion is missing. V and J calls and clone size follow that table, whereas D and trimming were derived from the DNA. The sample lists some 210,000 clones; about 88% were seen once. This clonotype originated in a middle-aged woman who had recovered from COVID-19. This chain uses TRBV7-9 with TRBJ2-1, with 8 bases matching TRBD2. Sequences were obtained from peripheral blood. For the CDR3, the DNA is TGTGCCAGCAGCACCAAGCGGGAGCAATACAATGAGCAGTTCTTC. As protein: CASSTKREQYNEQFF.